This record covers a single T cell receptor (beta chain). As yet, its antigen is unknown. Germline V gene sequence: CDR1 SEHNR, CDR2 FQNEAQ (reference sequence). The V end lost 5 bases, the J end lost 8 bases, and 19 bases lay between the germline ends. This CDR3 is 15 amino acids long. The data originate from a study of CD8+ T cells in alopecia areata. Sampling of alopecia areata patients yielded lesional scalp punch biopsies as well as peripheral blood. PBMCs provided sorted CD4+ and CD8+ T cells. The sequencing template was cDNA reverse transcribed from extracted RNA. Method: immunoSEQ multiplex PCR; TCRdb's copy keeps in-frame clones and lacks some. The sample has some 51,000 clones, over 95% seen once. General study points: Higher clonality and more expanded CD8+ clones appeared in lesional than normal scalp. Sequencing of scalp samples also includes resident alphabeta T cells from normal skin.

This chain links TRBV7-9 with TRBJ2-1; D is uncertain. The clonotype was recovered from a human donor with alopecia areata. The specimen was CD8+ T cells sorted from blood, collected at week 0. In DNA form, the CDR3 reads TGTGCCAGCAGCGACACTGGGGAAGGTTTCGATGAGCAGTTCTTC. This sequence encodes CASSDTGEGFDEQFF.